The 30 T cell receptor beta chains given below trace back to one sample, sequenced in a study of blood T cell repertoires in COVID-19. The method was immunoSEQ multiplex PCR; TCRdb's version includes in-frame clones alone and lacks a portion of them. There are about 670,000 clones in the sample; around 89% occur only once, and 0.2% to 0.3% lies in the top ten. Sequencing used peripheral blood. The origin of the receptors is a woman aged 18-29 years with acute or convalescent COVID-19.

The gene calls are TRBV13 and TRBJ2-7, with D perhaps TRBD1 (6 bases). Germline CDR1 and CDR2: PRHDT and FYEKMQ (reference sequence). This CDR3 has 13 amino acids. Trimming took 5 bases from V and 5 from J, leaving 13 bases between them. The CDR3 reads CASSPRWGHEQYF. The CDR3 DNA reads TGTGCCAGCAGCCCACGGTGGGGGCACGAGCAGTACTTC.

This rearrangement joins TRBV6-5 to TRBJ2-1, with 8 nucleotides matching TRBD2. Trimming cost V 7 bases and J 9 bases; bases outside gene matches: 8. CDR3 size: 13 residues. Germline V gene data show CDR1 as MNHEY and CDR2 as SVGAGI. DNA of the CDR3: TGTGCCAGCAATGCGGGGGGCCCGGGTGAGCAGTTCTTC. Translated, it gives CASNAGGPGEQFF.

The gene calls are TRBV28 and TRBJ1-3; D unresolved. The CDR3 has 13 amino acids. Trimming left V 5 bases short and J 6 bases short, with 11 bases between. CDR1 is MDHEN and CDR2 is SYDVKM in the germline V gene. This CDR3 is CASSPRRLNTIYF. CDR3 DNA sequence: TGTGCCAGCAGTCCCCGGCGGTTAAACACCATATATTTT.

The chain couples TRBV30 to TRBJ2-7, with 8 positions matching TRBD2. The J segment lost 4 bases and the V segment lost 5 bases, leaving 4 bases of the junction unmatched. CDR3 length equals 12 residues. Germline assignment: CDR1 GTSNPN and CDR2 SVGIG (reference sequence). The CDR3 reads CAWQLAGYEQYF. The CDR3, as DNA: TGTGCCTGGCAGCTAGCGGGTTACGAGCAGTACTTC.

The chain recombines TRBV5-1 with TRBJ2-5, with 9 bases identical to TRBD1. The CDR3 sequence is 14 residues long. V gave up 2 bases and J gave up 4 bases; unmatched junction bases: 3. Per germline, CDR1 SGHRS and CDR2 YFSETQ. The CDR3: CASSLGTGRETQYF. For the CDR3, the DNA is TGCGCCAGCAGCTTAGGGACAGGGAGAGAGACCCAGTACTTC.

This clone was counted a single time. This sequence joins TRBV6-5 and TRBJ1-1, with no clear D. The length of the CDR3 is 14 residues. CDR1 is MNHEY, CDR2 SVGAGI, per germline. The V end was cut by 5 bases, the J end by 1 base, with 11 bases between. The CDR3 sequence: CASSIIPGNTEAFF. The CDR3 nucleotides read TGTGCCAGCAGTATTATTCCAGGGAACACTGAAGCTTTCTTT.

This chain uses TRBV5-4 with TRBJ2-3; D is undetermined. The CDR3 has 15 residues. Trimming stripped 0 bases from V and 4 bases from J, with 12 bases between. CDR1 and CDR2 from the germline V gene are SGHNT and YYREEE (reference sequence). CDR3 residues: CASSLGGPWADTQYF. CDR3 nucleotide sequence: TGTGCCAGCAGCTTGGGAGGCCCCTGGGCAGATACGCAGTATTTT.

Here the CDR3 DNA reads TGTGCCAGCAGTGCGAAAGCGGGGGGCCACAATGAGCAGTTCTTC. The encoded protein is CASSAKAGGHNEQFF. The chain joins TRBV13 to TRBJ2-1; 9 bases align to TRBD2. V was clipped by 6 bases and J by 5 bases; unmatched bases: 8. Germline CDR1 and CDR2: PRHDT and FYEKMQ (reference sequence). This CDR3 is built from 15 residues.

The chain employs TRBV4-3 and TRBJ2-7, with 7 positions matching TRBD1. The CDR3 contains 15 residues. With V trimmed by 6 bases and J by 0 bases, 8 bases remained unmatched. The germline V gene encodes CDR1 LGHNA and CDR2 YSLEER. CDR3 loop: CASSPRDRVSYEQYF. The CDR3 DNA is TGCGCCAGCAGTCCCCGCGACAGGGTCTCCTACGAGCAGTACTTC.

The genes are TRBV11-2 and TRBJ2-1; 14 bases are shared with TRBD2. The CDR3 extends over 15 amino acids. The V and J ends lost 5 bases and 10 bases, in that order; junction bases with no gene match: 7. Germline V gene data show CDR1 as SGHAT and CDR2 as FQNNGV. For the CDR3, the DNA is TGTGCCAGCAGCCGACTAGCGGGGGGGCTATGGGAGCAGTTCTTC. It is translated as CASSRLAGGLWEQFF.

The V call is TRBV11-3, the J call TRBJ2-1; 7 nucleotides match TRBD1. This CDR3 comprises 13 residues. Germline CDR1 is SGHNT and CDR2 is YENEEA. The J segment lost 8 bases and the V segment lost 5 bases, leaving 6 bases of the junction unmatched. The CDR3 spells CASSHGTVDEQFF. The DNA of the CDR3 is TGTGCCAGCAGCCACGGGACAGTCGATGAGCAGTTCTTC.

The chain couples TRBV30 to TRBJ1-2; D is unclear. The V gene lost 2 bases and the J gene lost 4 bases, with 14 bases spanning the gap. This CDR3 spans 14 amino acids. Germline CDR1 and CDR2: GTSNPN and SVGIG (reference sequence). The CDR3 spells CAWSPGSPSYGYTF. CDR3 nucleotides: TGTGCCTGGAGTCCCGGGAGTCCGAGCTATGGCTACACCTTC.

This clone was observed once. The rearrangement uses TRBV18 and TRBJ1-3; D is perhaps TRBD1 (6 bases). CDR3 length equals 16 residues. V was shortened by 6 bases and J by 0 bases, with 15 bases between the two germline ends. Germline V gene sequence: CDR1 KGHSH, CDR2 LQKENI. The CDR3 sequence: CASSPDSPLSGNTIYF. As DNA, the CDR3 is TGTGCCAGCTCCCCGGACAGTCCCCTCTCTGGAAACACCATATATTTT. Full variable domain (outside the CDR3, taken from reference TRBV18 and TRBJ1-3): NAGVMQNPRHLVRRRGQEARLRCSPMKGHSHVYWYRQLPEEGLKFMVYLQKENIIDESGMPKERFSAEFPKEGPSILRIQQVVRGDSAAYFCASSPDSPLSGNTIYFGEGSWLTVV.

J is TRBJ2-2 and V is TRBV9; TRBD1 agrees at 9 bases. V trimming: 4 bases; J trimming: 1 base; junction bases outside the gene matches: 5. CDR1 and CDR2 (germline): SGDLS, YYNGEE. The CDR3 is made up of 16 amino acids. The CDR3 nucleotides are TGTGCCAGCAGCCCAGGGACAGGGTTGAACACCGGGGAGCTGTTTTTT. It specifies CASSPGTGLNTGELFF.

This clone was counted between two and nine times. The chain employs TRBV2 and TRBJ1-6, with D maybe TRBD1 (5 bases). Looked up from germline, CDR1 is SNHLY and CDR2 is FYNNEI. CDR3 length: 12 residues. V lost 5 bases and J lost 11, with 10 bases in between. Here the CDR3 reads CASSTGGTPLHF. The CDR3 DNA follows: TGTGCCAGCAGTACGGGGGGGACACCCCTCCACTTT.

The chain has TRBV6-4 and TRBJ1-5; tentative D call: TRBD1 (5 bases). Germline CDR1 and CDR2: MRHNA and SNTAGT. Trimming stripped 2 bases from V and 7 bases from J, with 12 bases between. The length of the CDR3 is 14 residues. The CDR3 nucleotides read TGTGCCAGCAGTGACGACAGTATCCGCCAGCCCCAGCATTTT. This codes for CASSDDSIRQPQHF.

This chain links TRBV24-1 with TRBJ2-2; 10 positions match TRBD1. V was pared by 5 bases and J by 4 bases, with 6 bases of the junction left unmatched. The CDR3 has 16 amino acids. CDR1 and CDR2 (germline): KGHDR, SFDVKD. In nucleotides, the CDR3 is TGTGCCACCAGTGGCCTACGGACAGGGGGCACCGGGGAGCTGTTTTTT. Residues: CATSGLRTGGTGELFF.

Here the CDR3 DNA reads TGCAGTGCTAGTATCCCCACTAGCGTGGCAGATACGCAGTATTTT. This encodes CSASIPTSVADTQYF. V usage is TRBV20-1 and J usage is TRBJ2-3; 7 bases align to TRBD2. Looked up from germline, CDR1 is DFQATT and CDR2 is SNEGSKA (reference sequence). Trimming took 3 bases from V and 4 from J; bases not matched to a gene: 10. This CDR3 comprises 15 residues.

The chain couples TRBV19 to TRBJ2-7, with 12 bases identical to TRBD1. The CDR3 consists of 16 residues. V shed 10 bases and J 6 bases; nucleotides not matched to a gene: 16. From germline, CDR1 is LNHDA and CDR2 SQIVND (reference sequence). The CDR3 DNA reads TGTGCCACCGCCCCAAGATCGGGACAGGGGGCAGTCGAGCAGTACTTC. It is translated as CATAPRSGQGAVEQYF.

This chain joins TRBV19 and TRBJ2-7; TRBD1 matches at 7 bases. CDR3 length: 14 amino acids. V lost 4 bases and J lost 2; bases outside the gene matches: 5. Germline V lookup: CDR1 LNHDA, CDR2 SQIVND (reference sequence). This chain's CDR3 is CASSRTGETYEQYF. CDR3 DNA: TGTGCCAGTAGTAGGACAGGTGAAACCTACGAGCAGTACTTC.

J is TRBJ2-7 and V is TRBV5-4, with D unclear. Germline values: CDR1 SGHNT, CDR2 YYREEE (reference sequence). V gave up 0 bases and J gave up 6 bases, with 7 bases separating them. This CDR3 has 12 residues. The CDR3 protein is CASSLAPGEQYF. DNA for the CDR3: TGTGCCAGCAGCTTGGCCCCGGGCGAGCAGTACTTC.

The DNA of the CDR3 is TGTGCCAGCAGCCTAGGTGGGGGCGCACTGGGGGGCTACACCTTC. Protein: CASSLGGGALGGYTF. V usage is TRBV3-1 (or the pseudogene TRBV3-2) and J usage is TRBJ1-2; tentative D call: TRBD1 (6 bases). In germline, CDR1 is LGHDT, CDR2 YNNKEL (reference sequence). V was cut by 4 bases and J by 8 bases, with 20 bases left in between. The CDR3 contains 15 residues.

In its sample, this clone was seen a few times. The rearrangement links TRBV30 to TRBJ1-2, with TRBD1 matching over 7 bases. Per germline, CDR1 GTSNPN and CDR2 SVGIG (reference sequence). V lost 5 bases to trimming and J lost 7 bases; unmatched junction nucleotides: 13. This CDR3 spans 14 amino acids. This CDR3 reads CAWVHGTDVVGYTF. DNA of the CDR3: TGTGCCTGGGTACATGGGACAGATGTTGTTGGCTACACCTTC.

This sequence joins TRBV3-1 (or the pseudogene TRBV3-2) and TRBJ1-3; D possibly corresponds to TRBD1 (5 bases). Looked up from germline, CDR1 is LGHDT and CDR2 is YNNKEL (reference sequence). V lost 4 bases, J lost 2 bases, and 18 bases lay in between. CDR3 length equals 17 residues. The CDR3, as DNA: TGTGCCAGCAGCCGAAAAATACAGGTAGTAACTGGAAACACCATATATTTT. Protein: CASSRKIQVVTGNTIYF.

CDR3 DNA: TGTGCCAGCAGCTTAGGTCCTGTCTACTATGGCTACACCTTC. Translated: CASSLGPVYYGYTF. The chain uses TRBV7-2 and TRBJ1-2; no clear D gene. Germline loops: CDR1 SGHTA, CDR2 FQGNSA. Trimming took 1 base from V and 3 from J, leaving 9 bases between them. The CDR3 runs to 14 residues. The full variable domain, in which reference TRBV7-2 and TRBJ1-2 provide the parts outside the CDR3, is GAGVSQSPSNKVTEKGKDVELRCDPISGHTALYWYRQSLGQGLEFLIYFQGNSAPDKSGLPSDRFSAERTGGSVSTLTIQRTQQEDSAVYLCASSLGPVYYGYTFGSGTRLTVV.

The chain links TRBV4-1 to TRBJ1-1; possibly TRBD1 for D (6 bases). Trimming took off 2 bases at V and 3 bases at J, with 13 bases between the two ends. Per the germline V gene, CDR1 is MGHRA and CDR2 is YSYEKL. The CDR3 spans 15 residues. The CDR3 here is CASSQLGGADTEAFF. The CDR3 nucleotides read TGCGCCAGCAGCCAATTGGGGGGGGCTGACACTGAAGCTTTCTTT.

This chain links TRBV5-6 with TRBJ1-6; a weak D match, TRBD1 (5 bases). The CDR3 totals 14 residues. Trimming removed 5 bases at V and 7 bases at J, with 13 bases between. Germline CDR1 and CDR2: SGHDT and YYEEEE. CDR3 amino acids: CASRAGTFNSPLHF. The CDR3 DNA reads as TGTGCCAGCAGAGCCGGGACTTTCAATTCACCCCTCCACTTT.

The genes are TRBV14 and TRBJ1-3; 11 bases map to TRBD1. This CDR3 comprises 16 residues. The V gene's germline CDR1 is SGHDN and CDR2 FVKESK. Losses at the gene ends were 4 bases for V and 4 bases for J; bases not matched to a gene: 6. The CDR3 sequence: CASSPGTGGFGNTIYF. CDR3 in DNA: TGTGCCAGCAGCCCCGGGACAGGGGGTTTCGGAAACACCATATATTTT.

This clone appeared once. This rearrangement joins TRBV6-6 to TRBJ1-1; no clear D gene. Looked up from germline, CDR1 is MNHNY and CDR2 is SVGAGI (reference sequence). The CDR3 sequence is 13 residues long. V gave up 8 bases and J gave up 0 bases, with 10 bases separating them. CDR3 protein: CASRHSVNTEAFF. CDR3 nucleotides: TGTGCCAGCCGCCATAGCGTGAACACTGAAGCTTTCTTT.

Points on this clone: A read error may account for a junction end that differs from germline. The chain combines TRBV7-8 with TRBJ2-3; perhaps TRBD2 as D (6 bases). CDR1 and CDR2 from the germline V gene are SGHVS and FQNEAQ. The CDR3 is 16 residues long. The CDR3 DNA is TGTGCCAGCAGTTTAGGGGAAACTAGCCTGGCAGATACGCAGTATTTT. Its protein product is CASSLGETSLADTQYF.